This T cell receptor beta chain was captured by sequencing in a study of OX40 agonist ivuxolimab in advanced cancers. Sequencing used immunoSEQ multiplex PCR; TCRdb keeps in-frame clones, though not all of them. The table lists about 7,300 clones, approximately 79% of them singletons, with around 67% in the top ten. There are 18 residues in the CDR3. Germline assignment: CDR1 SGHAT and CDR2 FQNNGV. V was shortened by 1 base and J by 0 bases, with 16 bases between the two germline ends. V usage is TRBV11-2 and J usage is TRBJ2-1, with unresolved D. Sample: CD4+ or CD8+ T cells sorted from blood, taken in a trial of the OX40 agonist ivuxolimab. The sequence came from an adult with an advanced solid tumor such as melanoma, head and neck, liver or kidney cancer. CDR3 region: CASSLALVYSNSYNEQFF. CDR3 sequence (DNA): TGTGCCAGCAGCTTAGCCCTCGTGTACTCCAACTCCTACAATGAGCAGTTCTTC.